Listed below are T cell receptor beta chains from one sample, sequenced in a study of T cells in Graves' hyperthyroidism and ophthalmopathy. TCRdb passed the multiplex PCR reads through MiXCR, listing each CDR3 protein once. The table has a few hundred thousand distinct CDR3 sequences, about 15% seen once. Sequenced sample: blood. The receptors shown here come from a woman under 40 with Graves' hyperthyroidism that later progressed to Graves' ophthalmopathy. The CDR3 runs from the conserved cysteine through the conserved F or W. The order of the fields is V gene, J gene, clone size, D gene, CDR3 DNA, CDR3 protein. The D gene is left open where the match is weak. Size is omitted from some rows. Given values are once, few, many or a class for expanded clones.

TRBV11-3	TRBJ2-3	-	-	TGTGCCAGCAGCTTTCCGGGAGTAAAGACAGATACGCAGTATTTT	CASSFPGVKTDTQYF
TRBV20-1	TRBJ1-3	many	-	TGCAGTGCTAGACCCCCGGGGAGGGAATATCCCTTCTCTGGAAACACCATATATTTT	CSARPPGREYPFSGNTIYF
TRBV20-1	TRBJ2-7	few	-	TGCAGTGCCTGGGGGCACATACACGAGCAGTACTTC	CSAWGHIHEQYF
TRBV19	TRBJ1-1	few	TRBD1	TGTGCCAGTAGAATGGACAGGGGGAACACTGAAGCTTTCTTT	CASRMDRGNTEAFF
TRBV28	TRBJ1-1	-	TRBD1	TGTGCCAGCAGTTTAGAGGGGACAGGGATTACTGAAGCTTTCTTT	CASSLEGTGITEAFF
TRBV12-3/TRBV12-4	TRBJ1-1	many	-	TGTGCCAGCAGTTTATGGATGATGGGAGGGGTGAACACTGAAGCTTTCTTT	CASSLWMMGGVNTEAFF
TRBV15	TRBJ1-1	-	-	TGTGCCACCAGCAGAGAGGCAACAGTTGGCACTGAAGCTTTCTTT	CATSREATVGTEAFF
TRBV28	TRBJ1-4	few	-	TGTGCCAGTAAGGGGACGGGGGGTGAAAAACTGTTTTTT	CASKGTGGEKLFF
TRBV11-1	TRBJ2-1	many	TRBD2	TGTGCCAGCAGATCCAGGACTAGCGGGATAAACAATGAGCAGTTCTTC	CASRSRTSGINNEQFF
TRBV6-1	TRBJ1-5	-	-	TGTGCCAGCAGTTTTTTTCCTCCCAGGGTCAATCAGCCCCAGCATTTT	CASSFFPPRVNQPQHF
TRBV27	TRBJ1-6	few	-	TGTGCCAGCAGGACCACGTGGCTGGGAGAGTCACCCCTCCACTTT	CASRTTWLGESPLHF
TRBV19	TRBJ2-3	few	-	TGTGCCAGTAGTATGTCGCGCTTTTCACCAACCATGTTCACAGATACGCAGTATTTT	CASSMSRFSPTMFTDTQYF
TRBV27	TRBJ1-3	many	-	TGTGCCAGCCAACCGGGCGGCTCTGGAAACACCATATATTTT	CASQPGGSGNTIYF
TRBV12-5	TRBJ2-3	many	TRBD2	TGTGCTAGTGGTCGGACTAGCGGGATCGAGGCAGATACGCAGTATTTT	CASGRTSGIEADTQYF
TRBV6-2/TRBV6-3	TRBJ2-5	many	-	TGTGCCAGCAGGTCGAGAGAGACCCAGTACTTC	CASRSRETQYF
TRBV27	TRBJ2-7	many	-	TGTGCCAGCAGTTTGGACAGCAACTACTACGAGCAGTACTTC	CASSLDSNYYEQYF
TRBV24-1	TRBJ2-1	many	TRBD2	TGTGCCAGTGATTTGTCTAGCGGAGGATACAATGAGCAGTTCTTC	CASDLSSGGYNEQFF
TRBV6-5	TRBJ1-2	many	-	TGTGCCAGCAGTTACTCGTTCGCCGGGGAACAAGGCTACACCTTC	CASSYSFAGEQGYTF